Listed below are T cell receptor beta chains from one sample, sequenced in a study of blood T cell repertoires in COVID-19. The table came from immunoSEQ multiplex PCR; TCRdb's copy has only in-frame clones and leaves some out. Here the sample spans some 290,000 clones, about 90% being singletons. Sequenced: peripheral blood. The source of these receptors is a woman aged 25 to 39 with COVID-19, enrolled during active disease. The CDR3 runs from the conserved cysteine through the conserved F or W. The D gene is left open where the match is weak. Where a row states a size, it is once, few, many or the class of an expanded clone; other rows omit it.

clone size: NA
V gene: TRBV10-3
J gene: TRBJ2-7
D gene: TRBD2
CDR3 protein: CASCGTTQGSYEQYF
CDR3 DNA: TGTGCCAGCTGCGGGACTACCCAGGGCTCCTACGAGCAGTACTTC

clone size: NA
V gene: TRBV3-1/TRBV3-2
J gene: TRBJ2-2
D gene: TRBD2
CDR3 protein: CASSPREGFTGELFF
CDR3 DNA: TGTGCCAGCAGCCCACGGGAGGGATTCACCGGGGAGCTGTTTTTT

clone size: NA
V gene: TRBV4-1
J gene: TRBJ2-7
D gene: TRBD2
CDR3 protein: CASSPTPSGRTYEQYF
CDR3 DNA: TGCGCCAGCAGCCCAACCCCTAGCGGGAGGACCTACGAGCAGTACTTC

clone size: NA
V gene: TRBV15
J gene: TRBJ2-1
D gene: NA
CDR3 protein: CATSREDTSSYNEQFF
CDR3 DNA: TGTGCCACCAGCAGGGAAGACACGAGCTCCTACAATGAGCAGTTCTTC

clone size: once
V gene: TRBV28
J gene: TRBJ1-1
D gene: NA
CDR3 protein: CASASPSMNTEAFF
CDR3 DNA: TGTGCCAGCGCATCGCCGAGTATGAACACTGAAGCTTTCTTT

clone size: once
V gene: TRBV7-9
J gene: TRBJ1-1
D gene: NA
CDR3 protein: CASSLEGGTEAFF
CDR3 DNA: TGTGCCAGCAGCTTGGAGGGTGGCACTGAAGCTTTCTTT

clone size: NA
V gene: TRBV5-4
J gene: TRBJ2-5
D gene: TRBD2
CDR3 protein: CASSSIGLAGVSSRGTQYF
CDR3 DNA: TGTGCCAGCAGCTCTATCGGACTAGCGGGAGTTAGCTCTCGGGGGACCCAGTACTTC

clone size: NA
V gene: TRBV15
J gene: TRBJ1-5
D gene: TRBD1
CDR3 protein: CATSRDNRGHSNQPQHF
CDR3 DNA: TGTGCCACCAGCAGAGATAACAGGGGCCATAGCAATCAGCCCCAGCATTTT

clone size: NA
V gene: TRBV7-9
J gene: TRBJ1-1
D gene: NA
CDR3 protein: CASSLGAGAGNTEAFF
CDR3 DNA: TGTGCCAGCAGCTTAGGGGCAGGGGCTGGCAACACTGAAGCTTTCTTT

clone size: once
V gene: TRBV6-5
J gene: TRBJ2-2
D gene: NA
CDR3 protein: CASSYSVGSGTGELFF
CDR3 DNA: TGTGCCAGCAGTTACTCTGTCGGGAGCGGCACCGGGGAGCTGTTTTTT

clone size: NA
V gene: TRBV11-2
J gene: TRBJ1-6
D gene: NA
CDR3 protein: CASSPVMLNSPLHF
CDR3 DNA: TGTGCCAGCAGCCCAGTGATGCTGAATTCACCCCTCCACTTT

clone size: NA
V gene: TRBV27
J gene: TRBJ2-7
D gene: TRBD2
CDR3 protein: CASSRLAGDYEQYF
CDR3 DNA: TGTGCCAGCAGTAGACTAGCGGGGGACTACGAGCAGTACTTC

clone size: NA
V gene: TRBV24-1
J gene: TRBJ1-2
D gene: TRBD1
CDR3 protein: CATSESGQRYGYTF
CDR3 DNA: TGTGCCACCAGTGAATCGGGACAGCGCTATGGCTACACCTTC

clone size: NA
V gene: TRBV7-9
J gene: TRBJ2-6
D gene: NA
CDR3 protein: CASSSDYAGANVLTF
CDR3 DNA: TGTGCCAGCAGCTCCGACTACGCTGGGGCCAACGTCCTGACTTTC

clone size: NA
V gene: TRBV5-6
J gene: TRBJ1-2
D gene: TRBD1
CDR3 protein: CASSLRDRGLYGYTF
CDR3 DNA: TGTGCCAGCAGCTTGCGTGACAGGGGGCTCTATGGCTACACCTTC

clone size: NA
V gene: TRBV7-8
J gene: TRBJ2-5
D gene: TRBD1
CDR3 protein: CASSLGQGSETQYF
CDR3 DNA: TGTGCCAGCAGCTTAGGACAGGGTTCGGAGACCCAGTACTTC

clone size: NA
V gene: TRBV7-9
J gene: TRBJ1-4
D gene: NA
CDR3 protein: CASSLVAQGDEKLFF
CDR3 DNA: TGTGCCAGCAGCTTAGTGGCACAGGGTGATGAAAAACTGTTTTTT

clone size: NA
V gene: TRBV6-5
J gene: TRBJ2-7
D gene: NA
CDR3 protein: CASSTTANYEQYF
CDR3 DNA: TGTGCCAGCAGTACGACAGCGAACTACGAGCAGTACTTC

clone size: few
V gene: TRBV9
J gene: TRBJ1-1
D gene: NA
CDR3 protein: CASSVGGRGTEAFF
CDR3 DNA: TGTGCCAGCAGCGTAGGAGGGAGGGGAACTGAAGCTTTCTTT

clone size: NA
V gene: TRBV29-1
J gene: TRBJ2-7
D gene: TRBD2
CDR3 protein: CSVTSGITNGEQYF
CDR3 DNA: TGCAGCGTCACTAGCGGTATTACGAATGGGGAGCAGTACTTC